This T cell receptor beta chain is from a study of blood T cell repertoires in COVID-19. Whole-study context: Donors in the United States, Italy and Spain gave samples during acute or convalescent COVID-19.

The data were produced by immunoSEQ multiplex PCR, yet TCRdb's version contains in-frame clones alone and is incomplete. Among roughly 50,000 clones, about 90% were seen once, and the ten largest hold roughly 20%. Trimming cost V 4 bases and J 5 bases; bases outside gene matches: 8. CDR3 length: 15 amino acids. The V gene's germline CDR1 is SNHLY and CDR2 FYNNEI. The sequencing input was peripheral blood. The chain is built from TRBV2 and TRBJ2-5; 9 bases map to TRBD2. The clonotype was recovered from a human donor in a cohort sampled during active COVID-19. DNA for the CDR3: TGTGCCAGCAGTGCTCGGCGGGGGGGCGGGGAGACCCAGTACTTC. Amino acids: CASSARRGGGETQYF.